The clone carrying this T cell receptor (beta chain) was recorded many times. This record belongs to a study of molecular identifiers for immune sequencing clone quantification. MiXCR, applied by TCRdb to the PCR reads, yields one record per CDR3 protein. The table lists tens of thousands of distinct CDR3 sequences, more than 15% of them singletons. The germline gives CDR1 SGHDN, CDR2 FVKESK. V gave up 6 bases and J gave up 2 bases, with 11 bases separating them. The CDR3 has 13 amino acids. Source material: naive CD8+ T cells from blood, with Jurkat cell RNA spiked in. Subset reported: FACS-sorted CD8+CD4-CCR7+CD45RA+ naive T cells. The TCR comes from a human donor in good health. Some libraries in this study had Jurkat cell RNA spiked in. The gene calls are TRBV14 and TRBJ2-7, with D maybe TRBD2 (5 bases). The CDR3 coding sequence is TGTGCCAGCAGACGGGATAGCACCTACGAGCAGTACTTC. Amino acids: CASRRDSTYEQYF.